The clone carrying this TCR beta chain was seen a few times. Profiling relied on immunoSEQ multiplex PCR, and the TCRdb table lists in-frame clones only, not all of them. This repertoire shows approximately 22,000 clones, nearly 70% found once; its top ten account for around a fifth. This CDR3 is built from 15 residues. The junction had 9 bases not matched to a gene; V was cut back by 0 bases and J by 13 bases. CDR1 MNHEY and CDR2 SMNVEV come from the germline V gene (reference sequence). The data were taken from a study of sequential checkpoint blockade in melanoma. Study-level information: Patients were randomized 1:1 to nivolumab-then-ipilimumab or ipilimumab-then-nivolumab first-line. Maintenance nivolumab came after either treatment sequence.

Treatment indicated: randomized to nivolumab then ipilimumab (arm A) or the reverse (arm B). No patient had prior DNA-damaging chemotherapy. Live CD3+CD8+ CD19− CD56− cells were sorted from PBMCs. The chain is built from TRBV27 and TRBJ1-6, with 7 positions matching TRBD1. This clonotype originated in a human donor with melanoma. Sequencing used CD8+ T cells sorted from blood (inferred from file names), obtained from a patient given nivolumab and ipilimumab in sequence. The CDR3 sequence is CASSLSLGQHNPLHF. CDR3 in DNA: TGTGCCAGCAGTTTATCGTTGGGACAGCACAATCCCCTCCACTTT.